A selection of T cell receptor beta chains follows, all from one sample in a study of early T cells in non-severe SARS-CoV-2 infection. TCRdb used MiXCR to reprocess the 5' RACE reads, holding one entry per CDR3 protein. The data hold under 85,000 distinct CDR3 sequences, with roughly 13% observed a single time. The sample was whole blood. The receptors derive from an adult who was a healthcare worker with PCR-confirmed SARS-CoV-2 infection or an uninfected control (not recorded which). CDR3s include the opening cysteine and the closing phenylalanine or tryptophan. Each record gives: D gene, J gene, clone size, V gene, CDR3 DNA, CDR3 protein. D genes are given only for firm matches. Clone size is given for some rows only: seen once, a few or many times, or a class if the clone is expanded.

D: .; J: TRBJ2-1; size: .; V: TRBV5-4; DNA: TGTGCCAGCAGCTTAGGCAACGGAATAAATGAGCAGTTCTTC; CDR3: CASSLGNGINEQFF
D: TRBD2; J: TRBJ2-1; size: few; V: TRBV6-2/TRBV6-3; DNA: TGTGCCAGCAGTCCCAGCGGTAGCGGGCAATCCTACAATGAGCAGTTCTTC; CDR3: CASSPSGSGQSYNEQFF
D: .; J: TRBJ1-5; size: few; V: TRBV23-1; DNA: TGCGCCAGCAGTCAATCGAACAGGGCGGAGGATCAGCCCCAGCATTTT; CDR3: CASSQSNRAEDQPQHF
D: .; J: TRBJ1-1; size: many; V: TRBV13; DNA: TGTGCCAGCAGCTTAGGAGCAGGGAGGAACACTGAAGCTTTCTTT; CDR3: CASSLGAGRNTEAFF
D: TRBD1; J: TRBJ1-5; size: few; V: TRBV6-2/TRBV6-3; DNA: TGTGCCAGCAGTCCGACCGACAGGGGTATTCAGCCCCAGCATTTT; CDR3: CASSPTDRGIQPQHF
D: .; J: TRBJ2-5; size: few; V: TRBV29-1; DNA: TGCAGCGTTGACGGGCAGGGTCAGACCCAGTACTTC; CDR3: CSVDGQGQTQYF
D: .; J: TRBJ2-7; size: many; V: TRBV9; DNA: TGTGCCAGCAGCCCTTACTTAGGGACCGGAATCTACGAGCAGTACTTC; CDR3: CASSPYLGTGIYEQYF
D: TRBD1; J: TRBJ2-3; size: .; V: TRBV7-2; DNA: TGTGCCAGCAGCCCCAACAGGGGGGAGACAGATACGCAGTATTTT; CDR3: CASSPNRGETDTQYF
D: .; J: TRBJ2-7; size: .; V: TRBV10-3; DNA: TGTGCCATCAGTATAGGGGTAGGCTACGAGCAGTACTTC; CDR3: CAISIGVGYEQYF
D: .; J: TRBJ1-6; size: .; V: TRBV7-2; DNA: TGTGCCAGCAGCGCCGCCTATAATTCACCCCTCCACTTT; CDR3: CASSAAYNSPLHF
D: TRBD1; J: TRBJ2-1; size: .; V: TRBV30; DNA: TGTGCCTGGACCTGGACAGGCTCCTACAATGAGCAGTTCTTC; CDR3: CAWTWTGSYNEQFF
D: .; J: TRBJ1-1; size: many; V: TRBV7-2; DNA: TGTGCCAGCAGCAGTCACAGGGTGAACACTGAAGCTTTCTTT; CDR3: CASSSHRVNTEAFF
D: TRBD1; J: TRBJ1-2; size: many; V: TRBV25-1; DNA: TGTGCCAGCAGTGAGTCCACGCGGGACAGGATCTATGGCTACACCTTC; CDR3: CASSESTRDRIYGYTF
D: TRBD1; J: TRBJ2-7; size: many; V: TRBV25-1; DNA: TGTGCCAGCAGTTCACGGGACAGCCCCTACGAGCAGTACTTC; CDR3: CASSSRDSPYEQYF
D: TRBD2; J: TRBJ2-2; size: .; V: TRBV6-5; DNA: TGTGCCAGCAGTTACGGGAAAATCGCGGGAGCTATCAACACCGGGGAGCTGTTTTTT; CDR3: CASSYGKIAGAINTGELFF
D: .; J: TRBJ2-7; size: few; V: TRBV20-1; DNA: TGCAGTGCTAGACCGAATTTGGGGGAAGGAATCTCCTACGAGCAGTACTTC; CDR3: CSARPNLGEGISYEQYF
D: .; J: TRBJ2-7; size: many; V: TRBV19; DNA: TGTGCCAGTAGTCAGAATAGCTACGAGCAGTACTTC; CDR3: CASSQNSYEQYF
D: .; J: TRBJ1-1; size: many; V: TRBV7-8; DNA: TGTGCCAGCCGCTTTGCGGGCGGTGAAGCTTTCTTT; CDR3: CASRFAGGEAFF
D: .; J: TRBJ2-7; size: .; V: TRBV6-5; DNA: TGTGCCAGCAGTTACCTATCGACAGGGAGGGTCTACGAGCAGTACTTC; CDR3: CASSYLSTGRVYEQYF
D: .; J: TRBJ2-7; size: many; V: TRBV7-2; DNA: TGTGCCAGCAGCTTAGTCCCGGGAAACGAGCAGTACTTC; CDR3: CASSLVPGNEQYF
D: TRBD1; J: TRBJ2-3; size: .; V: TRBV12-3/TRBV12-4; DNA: TGTGCCAGCAGTTTGGGACAGGGAACGCAGTATTTT; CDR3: CASSLGQGTQYF
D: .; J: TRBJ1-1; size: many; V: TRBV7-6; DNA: TGTGCCAGCAGCTTAGGGGATGGGAACACTGAAGCTTTCTTT; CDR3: CASSLGDGNTEAFF
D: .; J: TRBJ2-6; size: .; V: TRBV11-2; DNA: TGTGCCAGCAGCTCAATACTGGGCTCTGGGGCCAACGTCCTGACTTTC; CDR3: CASSSILGSGANVLTF
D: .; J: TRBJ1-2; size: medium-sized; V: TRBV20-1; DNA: TGCAGTGCTAGAGGGAGTGGGGGACCCCGCGGCTACACCTTC; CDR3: CSARGSGGPRGYTF
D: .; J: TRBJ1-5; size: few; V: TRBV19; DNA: TGTGCCAGTAGTACCCCAGGACGGGTGAATGAGCCCCAGCATTTT; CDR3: CASSTPGRVNEPQHF
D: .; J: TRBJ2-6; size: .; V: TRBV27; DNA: TGTGCCAGCCGATTAGAGCCTTTTGGGGCCAACGTCCTGACTTTC; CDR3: CASRLEPFGANVLTF
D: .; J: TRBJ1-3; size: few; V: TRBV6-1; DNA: TGTGCCAGCGAGGTCTACTCTGGAAACACCATATATTTT; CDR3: CASEVYSGNTIYF
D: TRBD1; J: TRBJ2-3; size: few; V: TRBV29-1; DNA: TGCAGCGGAGGGACAGGGTCAGATACGCAGTATTTT; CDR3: CSGGTGSDTQYF
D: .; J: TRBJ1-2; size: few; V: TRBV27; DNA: TGTGCCAGCAGTTTGACAGCTAACTATGGCTACACCTTC; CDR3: CASSLTANYGYTF
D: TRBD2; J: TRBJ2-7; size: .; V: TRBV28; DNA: TGTGCCAGCAGGGAGGCTAGCGGGAGGCTCGTTTACGAGCAGTACTTC; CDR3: CASREASGRLVYEQYF
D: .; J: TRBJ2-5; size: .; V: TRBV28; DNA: TGTGCCAGCAACCGAGGACGGGAAGAGACCCAGTACTTC; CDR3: CASNRGREETQYF
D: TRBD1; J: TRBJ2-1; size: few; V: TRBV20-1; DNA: TGCAGTGCTAGAGATTCCCGGGACAGGGGGGGCCATGAGCAGTTCTTC; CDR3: CSARDSRDRGGHEQFF